This TCR beta chain derives from a study of blood T cell repertoires in COVID-19. Overall study context: From T cells, B-cell-depleted T cells, or PBMCs came the material, which was cDNA or gDNA.

The method was immunoSEQ multiplex PCR; TCRdb's version includes in-frame clones alone and lacks a portion of them. Among about 500,000 clones listed, around 90% were seen once. Clinical history reported by participants formed the basis on which cohorts were assigned. CDR3 length equals 16 residues. V lost 3 bases and J lost 6; bases outside the gene matches: 12. Germline values: CDR1 SGHRS, CDR2 YFSETQ. The source is a woman in her late teens or twenties who had recovered from COVID-19. What was sequenced was PBMCs or T cells enriched from blood (not recorded which). The chain combines TRBV5-1 with TRBJ2-3; 8 bases are a match to TRBD1. The CDR3 DNA reads as TGCGCCAGCAGCTCGAGCGGTGCAGGGGGCAGGGATACGCAGTATTTT. Its protein is CASSSSGAGGRDTQYF. The complete variable domain, with remaining parts taken from reference TRBV5-1 and TRBJ2-3, reads KAGVTQTPRYLIKTRGQQVTLSCSPISGHRSVSWYQQTPGQGLQFLFEYFSETQRNKGNFPGRFSGRQFSNSRSEMNVSTLELGDSALYLCASSSSGAGGRDTQYFGPGTRLTVL.